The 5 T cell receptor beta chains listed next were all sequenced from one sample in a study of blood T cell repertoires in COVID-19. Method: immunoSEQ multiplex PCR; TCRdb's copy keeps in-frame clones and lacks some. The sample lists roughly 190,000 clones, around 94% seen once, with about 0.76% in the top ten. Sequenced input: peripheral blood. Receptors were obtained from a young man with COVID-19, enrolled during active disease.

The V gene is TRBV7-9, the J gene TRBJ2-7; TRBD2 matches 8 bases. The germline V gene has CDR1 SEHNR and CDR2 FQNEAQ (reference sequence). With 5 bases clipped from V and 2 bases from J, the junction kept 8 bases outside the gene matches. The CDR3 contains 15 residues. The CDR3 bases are TGTGCCAGCAGCCGAGGACTAGCCGAGACCTACGAGCAGTACTTC. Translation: CASSRGLAETYEQYF.

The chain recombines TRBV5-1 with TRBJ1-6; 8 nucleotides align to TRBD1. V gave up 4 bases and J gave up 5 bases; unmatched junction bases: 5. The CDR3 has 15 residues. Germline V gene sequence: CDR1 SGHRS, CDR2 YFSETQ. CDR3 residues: CASSLTGGNNSPLHF. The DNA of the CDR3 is TGCGCCAGCAGCCTCACAGGGGGTAATAATTCACCCCTCCACTTT. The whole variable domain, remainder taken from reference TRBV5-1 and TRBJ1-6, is KAGVTQTPRYLIKTRGQQVTLSCSPISGHRSVSWYQQTPGQGLQFLFEYFSETQRNKGNFPGRFSGRQFSNSRSEMNVSTLELGDSALYLCASSLTGGNNSPLHFGNGTRLTVT.

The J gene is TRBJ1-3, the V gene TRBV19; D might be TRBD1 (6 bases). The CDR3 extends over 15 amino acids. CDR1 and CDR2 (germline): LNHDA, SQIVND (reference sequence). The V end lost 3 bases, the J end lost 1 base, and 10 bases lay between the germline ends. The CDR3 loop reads CASSIAGTSGNTIYF. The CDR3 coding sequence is TGTGCCAGTAGTATCGCAGGGACATCTGGAAACACCATATATTTT.

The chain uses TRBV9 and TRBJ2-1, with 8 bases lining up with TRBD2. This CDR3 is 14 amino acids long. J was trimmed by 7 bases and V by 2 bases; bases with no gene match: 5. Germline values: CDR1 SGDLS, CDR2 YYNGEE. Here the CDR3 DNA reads TGTGCCAGCAGCGTCGGGGGGGCTACGAATGAGCAGTTCTTC. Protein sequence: CASSVGGATNEQFF. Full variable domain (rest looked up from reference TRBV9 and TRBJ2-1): DSGVTQTPKHLITATGQRVTLRCSPRSGDLSVYWYQQSLDQGLQFLIQYYNGEERAKGNILERFSAQQFPDLHSELNLSSLELGDSALYFCASSVGGATNEQFFGPGTRLTVL.

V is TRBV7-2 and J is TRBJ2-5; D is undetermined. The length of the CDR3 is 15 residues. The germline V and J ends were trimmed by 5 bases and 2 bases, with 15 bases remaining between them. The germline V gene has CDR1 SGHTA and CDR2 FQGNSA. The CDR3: CASSPRHGFQETQYF. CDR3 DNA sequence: TGTGCCAGCAGCCCAAGACATGGCTTTCAAGAGACCCAGTACTTC.